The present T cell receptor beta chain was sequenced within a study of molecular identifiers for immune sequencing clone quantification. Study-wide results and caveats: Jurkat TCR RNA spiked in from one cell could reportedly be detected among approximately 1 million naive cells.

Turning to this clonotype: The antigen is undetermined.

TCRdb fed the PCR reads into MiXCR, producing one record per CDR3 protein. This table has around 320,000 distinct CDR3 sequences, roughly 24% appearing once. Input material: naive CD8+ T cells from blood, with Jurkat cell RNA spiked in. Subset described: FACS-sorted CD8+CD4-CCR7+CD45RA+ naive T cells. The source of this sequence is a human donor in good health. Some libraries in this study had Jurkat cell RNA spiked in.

CDR3 coding DNA: TGTGCCAGTAGAAATGGACAGTTCCACACAGATACGCAGTATTTT. Amino acid sequence: CASRNGQFHTDTQYF. This sequence joins TRBV19 and TRBJ2-3; weak D call: TRBD1 (6 bases). Trimming stripped 6 bases from V and 2 bases from J, with 15 bases between. The CDR3 extends over 15 amino acids. CDR1 is LNHDA and CDR2 is SQIVND in the germline V gene (reference sequence).